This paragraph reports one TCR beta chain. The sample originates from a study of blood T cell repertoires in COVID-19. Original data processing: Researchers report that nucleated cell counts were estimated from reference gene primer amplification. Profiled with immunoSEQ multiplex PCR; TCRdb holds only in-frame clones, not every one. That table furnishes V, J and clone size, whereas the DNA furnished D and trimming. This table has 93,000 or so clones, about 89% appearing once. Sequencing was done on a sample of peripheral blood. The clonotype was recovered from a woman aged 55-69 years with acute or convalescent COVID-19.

The CDR3 bases are TGTGCCAGCAGCTGGTCCGGTGGGCCCCAGCATTTT. Amino acid sequence: CASSWSGGPQHF. J is TRBJ1-5 and V is TRBV5-6; D gene ambiguous. The CDR3 is 12 residues long. The germline V gene encodes CDR1 SGHDT and CDR2 YYEEEE. V shed 3 bases and J shed 9 bases, with 10 bases lying between them.